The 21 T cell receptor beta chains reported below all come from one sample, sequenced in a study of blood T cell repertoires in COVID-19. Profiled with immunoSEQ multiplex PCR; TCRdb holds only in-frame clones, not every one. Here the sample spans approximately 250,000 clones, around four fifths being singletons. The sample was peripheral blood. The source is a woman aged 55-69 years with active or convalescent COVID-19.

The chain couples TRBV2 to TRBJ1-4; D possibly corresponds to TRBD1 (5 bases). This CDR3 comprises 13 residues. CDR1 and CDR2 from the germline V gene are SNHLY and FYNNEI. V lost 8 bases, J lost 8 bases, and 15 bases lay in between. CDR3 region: CASGQGYREKLFF. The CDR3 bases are TGTGCCAGCGGGCAGGGTTATCGGGAAAAACTGTTTTTT.

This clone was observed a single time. Here the CDR3 reads CASSEGLAGGRVGETQYF. The CDR3 coding sequence is TGTGCCAGCAGTGAGGGACTAGCGGGAGGACGGGTAGGAGAGACCCAGTACTTC. V gene TRBV9 combines with J gene TRBJ2-5, with 15 bases matching TRBD2. Germline V CDR1 and CDR2: SGDLS, YYNGEE. The CDR3 consists of 18 residues. V trimming: 5 bases; J trimming: 4 bases; junction bases outside the gene matches: 12. Supplemented by reference TRBV9 and TRBJ2-5, the full variable domain reads DSGVTQTPKHLITATGQRVTLRCSPRSGDLSVYWYQQSLDQGLQFLIQYYNGEERAKGNILERFSAQQFPDLHSELNLSSLELGDSALYFCASSEGLAGGRVGETQYFGPGTRLLVL.

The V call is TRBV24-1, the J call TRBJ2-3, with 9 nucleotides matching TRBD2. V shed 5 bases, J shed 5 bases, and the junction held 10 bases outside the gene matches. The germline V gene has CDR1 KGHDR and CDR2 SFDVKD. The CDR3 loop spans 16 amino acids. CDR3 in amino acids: CATSGTKVSGRDTQYF. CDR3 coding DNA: TGTGCCACCAGTGGAACAAAAGTTAGCGGGAGAGATACGCAGTATTTT.

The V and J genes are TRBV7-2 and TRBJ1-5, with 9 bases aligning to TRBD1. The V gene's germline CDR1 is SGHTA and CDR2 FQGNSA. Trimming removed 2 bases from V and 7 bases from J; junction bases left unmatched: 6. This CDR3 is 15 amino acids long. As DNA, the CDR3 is TGTGCCAGCAGCTTAAGGACAGGGGTTTGGCAGCCCCAGCATTTT. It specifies CASSLRTGVWQPQHF.

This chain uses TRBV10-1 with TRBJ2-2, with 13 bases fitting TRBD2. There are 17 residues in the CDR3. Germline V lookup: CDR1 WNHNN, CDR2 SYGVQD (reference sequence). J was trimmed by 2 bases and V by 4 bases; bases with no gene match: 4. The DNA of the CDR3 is TGCGCCAGCAGTGGGACTAGCGGGGGCCCCAACACCGGGGAGCTGTTTTTT. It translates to CASSGTSGGPNTGELFF.

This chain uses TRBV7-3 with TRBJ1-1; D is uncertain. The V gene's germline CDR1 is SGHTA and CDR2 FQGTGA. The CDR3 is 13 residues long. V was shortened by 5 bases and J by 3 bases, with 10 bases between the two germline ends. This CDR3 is CASSADWDTEAFF. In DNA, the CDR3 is TGTGCCAGCAGCGCGGATTGGGACACTGAAGCTTTCTTT.

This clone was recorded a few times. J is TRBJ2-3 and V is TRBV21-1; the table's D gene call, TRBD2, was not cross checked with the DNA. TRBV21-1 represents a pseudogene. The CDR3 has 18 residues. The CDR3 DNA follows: TGTGCCAGCAGCAATTCCCGGCTAGCGGGAGGAGGCACAGATACGCAGTATTTT. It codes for CASSNSRLAGGGTDTQYF.

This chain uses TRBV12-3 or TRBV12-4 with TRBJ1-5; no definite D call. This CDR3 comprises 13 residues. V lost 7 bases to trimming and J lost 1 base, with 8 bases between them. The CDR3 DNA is TGTGCCAGCACCCTAGAGAGCAATCAGCCCCAGCATTTT. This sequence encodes CASTLESNQPQHF.

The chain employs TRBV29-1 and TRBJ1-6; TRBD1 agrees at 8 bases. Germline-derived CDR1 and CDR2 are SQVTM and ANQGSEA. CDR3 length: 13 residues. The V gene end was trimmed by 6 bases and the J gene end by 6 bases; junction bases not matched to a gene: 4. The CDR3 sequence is CSVGQGRNSPLHF. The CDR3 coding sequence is TGCAGCGTCGGACAGGGTCGTAATTCACCCCTCCACTTT.

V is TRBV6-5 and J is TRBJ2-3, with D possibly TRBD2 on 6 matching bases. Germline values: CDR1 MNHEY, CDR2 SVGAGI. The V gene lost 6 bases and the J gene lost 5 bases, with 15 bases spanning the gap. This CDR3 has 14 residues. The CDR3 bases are TGTGCCAGCAGGGAGGGGCACGACGGAGATACGCAGTATTTT. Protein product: CASREGHDGDTQYF.

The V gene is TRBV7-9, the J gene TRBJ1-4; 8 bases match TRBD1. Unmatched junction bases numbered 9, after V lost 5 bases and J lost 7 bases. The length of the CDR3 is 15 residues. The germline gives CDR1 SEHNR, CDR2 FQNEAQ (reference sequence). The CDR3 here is CASSPGTGPPEKLFF. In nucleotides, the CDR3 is TGTGCCAGCAGCCCCGGGACAGGTCCTCCTGAAAAACTGTTTTTT.

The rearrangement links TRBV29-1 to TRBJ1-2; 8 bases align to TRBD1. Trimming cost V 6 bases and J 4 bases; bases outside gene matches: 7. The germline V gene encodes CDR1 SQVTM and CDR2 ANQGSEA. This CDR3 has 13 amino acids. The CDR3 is CSVTGTGRYGYTF. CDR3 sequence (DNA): TGCAGCGTGACCGGGACAGGACGCTATGGCTACACCTTC.

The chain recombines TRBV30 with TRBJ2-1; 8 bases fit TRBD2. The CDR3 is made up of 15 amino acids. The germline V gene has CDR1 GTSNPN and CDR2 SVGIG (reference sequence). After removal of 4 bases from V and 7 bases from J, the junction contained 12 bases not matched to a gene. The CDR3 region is CAWTHLLAGRNEQFF. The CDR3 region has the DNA TGTGCCTGGACTCATCTGCTAGCGGGTAGGAATGAGCAGTTCTTC.

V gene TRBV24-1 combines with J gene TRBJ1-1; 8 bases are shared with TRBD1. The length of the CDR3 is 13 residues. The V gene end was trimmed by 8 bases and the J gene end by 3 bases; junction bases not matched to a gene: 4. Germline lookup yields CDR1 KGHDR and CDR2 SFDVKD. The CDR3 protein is CATTGGLDTEAFF. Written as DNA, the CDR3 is TGTGCCACCACAGGGGGCTTGGACACTGAAGCTTTCTTT.

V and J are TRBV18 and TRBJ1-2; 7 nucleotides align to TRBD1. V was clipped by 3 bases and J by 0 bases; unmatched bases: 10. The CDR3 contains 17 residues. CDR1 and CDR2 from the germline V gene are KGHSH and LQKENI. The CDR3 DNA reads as TGTGCCAGCTCACCGTGGACAGGCCAACCACCTAACTATGGCTACACCTTC. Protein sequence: CASSPWTGQPPNYGYTF.

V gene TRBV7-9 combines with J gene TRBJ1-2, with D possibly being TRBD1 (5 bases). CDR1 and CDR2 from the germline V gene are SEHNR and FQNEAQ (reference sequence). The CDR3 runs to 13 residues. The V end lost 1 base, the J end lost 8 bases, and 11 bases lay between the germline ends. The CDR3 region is CASSLDQGWGYTF. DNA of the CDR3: TGTGCCAGCAGCTTAGATCAGGGTTGGGGCTACACCTTC. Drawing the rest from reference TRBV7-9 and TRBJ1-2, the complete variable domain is DTGVSQNPRHKITKRGQNVTFRCDPISEHNRLYWYRQTLGQGPEFLTYFQNEAQLEKSRLLSDRFSAERPKGSFSTLEIQRTEQGDSAMYLCASSLDQGWGYTFGSGTRLTVV.

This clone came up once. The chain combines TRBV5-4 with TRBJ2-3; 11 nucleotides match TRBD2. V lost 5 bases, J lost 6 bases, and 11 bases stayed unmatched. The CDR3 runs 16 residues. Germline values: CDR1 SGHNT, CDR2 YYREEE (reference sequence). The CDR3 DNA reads TGTGCCAGCAGAACTCAACAACTAGCGGGAGACGATACGCAGTATTTT. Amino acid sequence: CASRTQQLAGDDTQYF.

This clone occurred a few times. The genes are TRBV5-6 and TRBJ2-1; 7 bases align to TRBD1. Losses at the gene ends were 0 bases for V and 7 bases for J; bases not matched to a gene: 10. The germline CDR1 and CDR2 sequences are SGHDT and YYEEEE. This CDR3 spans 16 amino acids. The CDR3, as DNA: TGTGCCAGCAGCTTGGGAGGCAGGGGGTTGGGGAATGAGCAGTTCTTC. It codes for CASSLGGRGLGNEQFF. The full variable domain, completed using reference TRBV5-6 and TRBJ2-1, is DAGVTQSPTHLIKTRGQQVTLRCSPKSGHDTVSWYQQALGQGPQFIFQYYEEEERQRGNFPDRFSGHQFPNYSSELNVNALLLGDSALYLCASSLGGRGLGNEQFFGPGTRLTVL.

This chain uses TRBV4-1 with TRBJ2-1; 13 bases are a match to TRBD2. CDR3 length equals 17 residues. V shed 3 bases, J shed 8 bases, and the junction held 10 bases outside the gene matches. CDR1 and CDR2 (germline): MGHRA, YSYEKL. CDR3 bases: TGCGCCAGCAGCCAGCTTCTACTAGCGGGGGGGCCACATGAGCAGTTCTTC. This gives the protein CASSQLLLAGGPHEQFF.

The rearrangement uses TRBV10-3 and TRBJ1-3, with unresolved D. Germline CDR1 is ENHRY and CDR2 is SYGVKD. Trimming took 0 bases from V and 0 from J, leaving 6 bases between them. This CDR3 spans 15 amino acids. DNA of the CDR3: TGTGCCATCAGTGAGTCTTTTAGCTCTGGAAACACCATATATTTT. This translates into CAISESFSSGNTIYF.

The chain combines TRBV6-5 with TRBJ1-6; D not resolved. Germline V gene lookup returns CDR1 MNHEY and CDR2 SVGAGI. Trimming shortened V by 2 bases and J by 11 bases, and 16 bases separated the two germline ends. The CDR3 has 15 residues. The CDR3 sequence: CASSYLADGPAPLHF. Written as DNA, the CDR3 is TGTGCCAGCAGTTACCTCGCTGATGGGCCAGCACCCCTCCACTTT.